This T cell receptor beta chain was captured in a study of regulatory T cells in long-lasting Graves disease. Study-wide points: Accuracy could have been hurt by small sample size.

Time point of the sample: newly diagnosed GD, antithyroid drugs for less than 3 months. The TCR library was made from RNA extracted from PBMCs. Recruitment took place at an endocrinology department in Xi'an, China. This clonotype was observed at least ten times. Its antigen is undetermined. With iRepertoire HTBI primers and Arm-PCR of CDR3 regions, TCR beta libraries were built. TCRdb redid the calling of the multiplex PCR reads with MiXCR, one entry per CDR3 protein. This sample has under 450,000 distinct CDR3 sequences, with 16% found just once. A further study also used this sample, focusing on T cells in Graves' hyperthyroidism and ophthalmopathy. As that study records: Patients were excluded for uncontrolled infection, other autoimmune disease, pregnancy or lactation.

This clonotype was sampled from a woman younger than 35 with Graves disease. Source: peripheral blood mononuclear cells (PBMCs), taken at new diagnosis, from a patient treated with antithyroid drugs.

The CDR3 DNA sequence: TGTGCCAGCAGGATACTAGCGGGGGGATTAGGGACCCAGTACTTC. Protein: CASRILAGGLGTQYF. This chain uses TRBV2 with TRBJ2-5; 12 bases are shared with TRBD2. J lost 7 bases, V lost 6 bases, and 9 bases had no gene match. The germline V gene encodes CDR1 SNHLY and CDR2 FYNNEI. The length of the CDR3 is 15 residues.